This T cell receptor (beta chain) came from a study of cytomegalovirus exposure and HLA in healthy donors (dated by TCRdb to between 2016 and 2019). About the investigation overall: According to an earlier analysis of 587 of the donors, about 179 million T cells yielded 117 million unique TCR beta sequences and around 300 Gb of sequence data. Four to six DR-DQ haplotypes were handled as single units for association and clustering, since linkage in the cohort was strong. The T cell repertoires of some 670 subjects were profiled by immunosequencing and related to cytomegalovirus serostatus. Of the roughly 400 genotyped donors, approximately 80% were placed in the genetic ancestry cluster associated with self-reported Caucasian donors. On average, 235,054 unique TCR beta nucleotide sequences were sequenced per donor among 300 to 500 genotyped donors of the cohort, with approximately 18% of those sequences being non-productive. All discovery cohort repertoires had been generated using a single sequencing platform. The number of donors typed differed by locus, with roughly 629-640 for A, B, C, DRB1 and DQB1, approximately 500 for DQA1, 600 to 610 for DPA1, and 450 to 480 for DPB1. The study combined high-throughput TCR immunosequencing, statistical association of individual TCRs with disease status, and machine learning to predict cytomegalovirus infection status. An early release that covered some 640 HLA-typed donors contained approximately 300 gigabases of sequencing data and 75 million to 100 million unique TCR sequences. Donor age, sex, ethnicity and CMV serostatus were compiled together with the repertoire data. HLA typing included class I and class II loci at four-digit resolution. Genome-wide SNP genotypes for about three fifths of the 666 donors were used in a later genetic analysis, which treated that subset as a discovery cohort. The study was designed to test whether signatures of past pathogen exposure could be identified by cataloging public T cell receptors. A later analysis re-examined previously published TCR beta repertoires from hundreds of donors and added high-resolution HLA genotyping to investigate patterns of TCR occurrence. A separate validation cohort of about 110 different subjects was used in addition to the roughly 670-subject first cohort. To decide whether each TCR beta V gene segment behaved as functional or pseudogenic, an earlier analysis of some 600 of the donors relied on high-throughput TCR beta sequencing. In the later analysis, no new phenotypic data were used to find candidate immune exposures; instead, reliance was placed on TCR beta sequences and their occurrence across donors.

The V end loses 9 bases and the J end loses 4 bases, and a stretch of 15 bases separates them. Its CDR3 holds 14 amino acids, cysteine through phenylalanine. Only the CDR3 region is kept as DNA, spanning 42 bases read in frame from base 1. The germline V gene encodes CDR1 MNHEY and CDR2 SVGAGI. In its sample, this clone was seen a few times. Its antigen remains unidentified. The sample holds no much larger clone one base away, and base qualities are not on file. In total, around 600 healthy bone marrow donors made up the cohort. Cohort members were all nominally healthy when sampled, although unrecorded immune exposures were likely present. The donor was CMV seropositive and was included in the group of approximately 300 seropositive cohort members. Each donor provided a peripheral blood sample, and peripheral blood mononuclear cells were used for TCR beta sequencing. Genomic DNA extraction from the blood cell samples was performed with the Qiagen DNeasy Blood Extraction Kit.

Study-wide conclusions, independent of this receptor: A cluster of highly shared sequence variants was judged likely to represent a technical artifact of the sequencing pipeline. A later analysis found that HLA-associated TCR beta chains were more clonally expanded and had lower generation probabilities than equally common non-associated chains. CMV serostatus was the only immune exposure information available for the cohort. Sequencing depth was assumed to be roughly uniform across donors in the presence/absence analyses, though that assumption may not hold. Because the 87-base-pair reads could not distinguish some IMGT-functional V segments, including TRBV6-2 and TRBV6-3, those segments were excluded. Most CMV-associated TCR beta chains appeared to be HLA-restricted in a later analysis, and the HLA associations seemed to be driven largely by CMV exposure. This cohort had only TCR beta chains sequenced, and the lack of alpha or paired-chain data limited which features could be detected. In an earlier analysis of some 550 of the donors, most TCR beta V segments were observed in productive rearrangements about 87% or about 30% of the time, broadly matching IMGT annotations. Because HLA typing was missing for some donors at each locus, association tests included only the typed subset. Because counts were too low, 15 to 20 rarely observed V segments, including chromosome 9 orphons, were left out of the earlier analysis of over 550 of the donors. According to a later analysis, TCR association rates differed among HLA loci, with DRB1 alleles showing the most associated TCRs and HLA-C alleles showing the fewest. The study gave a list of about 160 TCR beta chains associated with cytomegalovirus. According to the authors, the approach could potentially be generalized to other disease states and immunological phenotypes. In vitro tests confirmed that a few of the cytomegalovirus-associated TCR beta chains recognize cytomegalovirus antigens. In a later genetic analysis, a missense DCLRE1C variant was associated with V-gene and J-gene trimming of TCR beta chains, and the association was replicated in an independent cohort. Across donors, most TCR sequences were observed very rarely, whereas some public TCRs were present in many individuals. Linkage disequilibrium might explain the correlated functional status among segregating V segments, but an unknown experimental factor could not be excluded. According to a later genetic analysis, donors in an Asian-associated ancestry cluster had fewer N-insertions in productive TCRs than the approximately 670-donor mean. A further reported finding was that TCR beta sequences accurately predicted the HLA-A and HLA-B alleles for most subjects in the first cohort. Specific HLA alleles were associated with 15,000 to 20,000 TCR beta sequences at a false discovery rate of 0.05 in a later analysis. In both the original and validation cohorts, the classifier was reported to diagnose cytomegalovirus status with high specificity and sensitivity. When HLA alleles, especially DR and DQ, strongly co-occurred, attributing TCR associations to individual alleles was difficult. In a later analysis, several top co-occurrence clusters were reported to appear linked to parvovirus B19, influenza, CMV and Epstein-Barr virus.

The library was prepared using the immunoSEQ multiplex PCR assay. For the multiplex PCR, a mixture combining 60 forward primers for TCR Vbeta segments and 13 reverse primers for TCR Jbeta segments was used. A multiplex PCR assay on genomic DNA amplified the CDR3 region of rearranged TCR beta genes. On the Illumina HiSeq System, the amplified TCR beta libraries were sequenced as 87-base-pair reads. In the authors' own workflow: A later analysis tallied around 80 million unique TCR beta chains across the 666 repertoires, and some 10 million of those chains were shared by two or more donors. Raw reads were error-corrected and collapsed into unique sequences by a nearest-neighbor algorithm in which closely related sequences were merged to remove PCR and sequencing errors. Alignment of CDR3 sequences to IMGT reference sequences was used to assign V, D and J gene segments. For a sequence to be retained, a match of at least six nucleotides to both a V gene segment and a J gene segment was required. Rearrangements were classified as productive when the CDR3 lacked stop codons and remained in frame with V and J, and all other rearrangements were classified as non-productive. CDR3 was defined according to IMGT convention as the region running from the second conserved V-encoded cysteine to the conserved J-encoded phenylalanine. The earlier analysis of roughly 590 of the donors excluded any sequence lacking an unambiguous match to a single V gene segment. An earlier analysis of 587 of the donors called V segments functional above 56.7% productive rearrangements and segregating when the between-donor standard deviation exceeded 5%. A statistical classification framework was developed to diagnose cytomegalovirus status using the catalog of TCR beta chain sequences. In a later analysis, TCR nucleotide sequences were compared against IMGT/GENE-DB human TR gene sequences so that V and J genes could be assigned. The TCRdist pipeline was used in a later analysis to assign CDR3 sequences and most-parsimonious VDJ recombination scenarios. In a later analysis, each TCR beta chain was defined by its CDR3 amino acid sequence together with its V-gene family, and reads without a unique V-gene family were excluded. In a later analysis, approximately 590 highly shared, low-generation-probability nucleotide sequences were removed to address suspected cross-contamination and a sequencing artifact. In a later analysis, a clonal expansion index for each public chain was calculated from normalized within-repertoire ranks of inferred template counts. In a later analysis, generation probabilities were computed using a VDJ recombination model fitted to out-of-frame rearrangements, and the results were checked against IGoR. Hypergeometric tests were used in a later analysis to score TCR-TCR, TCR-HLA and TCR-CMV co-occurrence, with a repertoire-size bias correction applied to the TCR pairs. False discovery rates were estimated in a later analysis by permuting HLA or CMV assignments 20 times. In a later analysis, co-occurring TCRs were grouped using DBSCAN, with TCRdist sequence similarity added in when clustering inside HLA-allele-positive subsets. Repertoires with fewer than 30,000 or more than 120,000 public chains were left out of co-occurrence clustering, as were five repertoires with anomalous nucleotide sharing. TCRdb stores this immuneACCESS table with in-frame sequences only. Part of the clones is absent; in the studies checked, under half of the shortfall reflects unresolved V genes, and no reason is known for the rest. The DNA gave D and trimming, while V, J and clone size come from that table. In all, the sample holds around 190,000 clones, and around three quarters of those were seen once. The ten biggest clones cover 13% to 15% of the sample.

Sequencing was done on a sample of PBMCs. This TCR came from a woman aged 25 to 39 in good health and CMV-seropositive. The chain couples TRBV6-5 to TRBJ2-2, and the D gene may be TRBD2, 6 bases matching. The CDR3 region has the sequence CASRLGLSTGELFF. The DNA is TGTGCCAGTCGATTGGGACTTTCCACCGGGGAGCTGTTTTTT.